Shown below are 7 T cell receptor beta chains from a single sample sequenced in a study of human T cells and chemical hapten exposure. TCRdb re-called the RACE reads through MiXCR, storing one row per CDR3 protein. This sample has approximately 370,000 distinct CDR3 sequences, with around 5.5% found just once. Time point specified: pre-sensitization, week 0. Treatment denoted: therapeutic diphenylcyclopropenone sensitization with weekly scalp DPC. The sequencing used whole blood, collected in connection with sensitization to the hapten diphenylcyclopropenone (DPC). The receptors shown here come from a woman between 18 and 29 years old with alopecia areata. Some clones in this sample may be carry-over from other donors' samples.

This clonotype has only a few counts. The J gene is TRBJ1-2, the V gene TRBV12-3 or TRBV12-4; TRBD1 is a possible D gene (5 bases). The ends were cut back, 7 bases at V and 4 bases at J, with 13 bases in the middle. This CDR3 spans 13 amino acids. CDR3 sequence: CASTLRGGYGYTF. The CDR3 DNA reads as TGTGCCAGCACCCTGCGGGGGGGCTATGGCTACACCTTC.

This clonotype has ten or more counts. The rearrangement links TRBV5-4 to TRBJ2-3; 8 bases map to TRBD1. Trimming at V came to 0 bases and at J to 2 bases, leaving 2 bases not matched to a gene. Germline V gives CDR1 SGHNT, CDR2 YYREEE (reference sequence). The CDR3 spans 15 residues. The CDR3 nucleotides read TGTGCCAGCAGCTTGGACAGGGGGTTCACAGATACGCAGTATTTT. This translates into CASSLDRGFTDTQYF.

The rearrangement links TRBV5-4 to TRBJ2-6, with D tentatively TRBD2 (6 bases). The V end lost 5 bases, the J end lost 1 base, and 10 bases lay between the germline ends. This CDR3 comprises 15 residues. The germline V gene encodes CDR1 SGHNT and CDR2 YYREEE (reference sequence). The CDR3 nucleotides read TGTGCCAGCAGTCGGGACTTGTCTGGGGCCAACGTCCTGACTTTC. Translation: CASSRDLSGANVLTF. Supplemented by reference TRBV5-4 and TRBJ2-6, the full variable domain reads ETGVTQSPTHLIKTRGQQVTLRCSSQSGHNTVSWYQQALGQGPQFIFQYYREEENGRGNFPPRFSGLQFPNYSSELNVNALELDDSALYLCASSRDLSGANVLTFGAGSRLTVL.

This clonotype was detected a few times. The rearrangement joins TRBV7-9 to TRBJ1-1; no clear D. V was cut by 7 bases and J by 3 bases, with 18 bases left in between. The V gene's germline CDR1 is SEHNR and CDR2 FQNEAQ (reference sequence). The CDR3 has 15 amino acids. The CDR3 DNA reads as TGTGCCAGCACCCGATTTAGGTTCCCGGACACTGAAGCTTTCTTT. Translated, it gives CASTRFRFPDTEAFF.

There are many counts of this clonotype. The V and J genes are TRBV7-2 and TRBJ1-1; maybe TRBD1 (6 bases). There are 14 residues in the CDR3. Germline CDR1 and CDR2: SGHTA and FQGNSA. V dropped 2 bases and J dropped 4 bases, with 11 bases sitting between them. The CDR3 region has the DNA TGTGCCAGCAGCTTAAACAGGGTGGCCACTGAAGCTTTCTTT. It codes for CASSLNRVATEAFF.

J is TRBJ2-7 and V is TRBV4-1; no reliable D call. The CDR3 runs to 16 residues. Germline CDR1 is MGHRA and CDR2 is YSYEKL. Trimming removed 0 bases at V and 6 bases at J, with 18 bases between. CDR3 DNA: TGCGCCAGCAGCCAAGAAGTCGCGCTTTACCCGGGCGAGCAGTACTTC. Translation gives CASSQEVALYPGEQYF.

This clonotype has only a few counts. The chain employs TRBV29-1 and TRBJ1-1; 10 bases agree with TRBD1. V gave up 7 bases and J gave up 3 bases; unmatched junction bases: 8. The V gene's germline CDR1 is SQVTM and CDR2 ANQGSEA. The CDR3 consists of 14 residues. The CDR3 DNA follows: TGCAGCGGGACAGGGGGTGGGTCGTACACTGAAGCTTTCTTT. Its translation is CSGTGGGSYTEAFF. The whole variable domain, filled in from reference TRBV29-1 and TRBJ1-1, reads SAVISQKPSRDICQRGTSLTIQCQVDSQVTMMFWYRQQPGQSLTLIATANQGSEATYESGFVIDKFPISRPNLTFSTLTVSNMSPEDSSIYLCSGTGGGSYTEAFFGQGTRLTVV.